The clone carrying this T cell receptor (beta chain) was counted only a few times. The antigen is not known. Sorted-subset replicate PCR reactions were performed with approximately 180 ng DNA, corresponding to about 32,000 T cell genomes. This table comes from immunoSEQ multiplex PCR, and its TCRdb copy is limited to in-frame clones, with some not included. The sample comprises 1,100,000 or so clones, around 82% of which are singletons, and about 0.52% rests with the top ten. The CDR3 extends over 17 amino acids. Germline V gives CDR1 MNHEY, CDR2 SMNVEV (reference sequence). V was shortened by 6 bases and J by 1 base, with 19 bases between the two germline ends. The data originate from a study of shared clonotypes between healthy human individuals. Whole-study results and caveats: A handful of donors had about 5% of their naive CD4 clonotypes in common. Rarefaction curves obtained for sorted subsets showed sequencing incomplete despite large depth.

The gene calls are TRBV27 and TRBJ1-5; D possibly corresponds to TRBD1 (5 bases). The clonotype originates from a man between 18 and 35 years old in good health. Some clones in this sample may be carry-over from other donors' samples. What was sequenced was memory CD4+ T cells from PBMCs. Subset here: CD45RA-negative fraction. This CDR3 reads CASSLRSGAGSNQPQHF. CDR3 bases: TGTGCCAGCAGCCTTAGATCCGGGGCTGGGAGCAATCAGCCCCAGCATTTT.